Below, 10 T cell receptor beta chains from the same sample are listed, as sequenced in a study of blood T cell repertoires in COVID-19. Measured with immunoSEQ multiplex PCR; TCRdb has only the in-frame clones, and not every one. The sample contains 300,000 to 350,000 clones, 80% to 90% of which appear only once. What was sequenced was PBMCs or T cells enriched from blood (not recorded which). Receptors were obtained from a woman between 40 and 55 years old with acute COVID-19.

The chain links TRBV27 to TRBJ1-6; tentative D call: TRBD1 (5 bases). This CDR3 has 15 amino acids. Deletions cut 5 bases from V and 8 bases from J, with 16 bases between. Looked up from germline, CDR1 is MNHEY and CDR2 is SMNVEV (reference sequence). The CDR3 region is CASSPFYGGDSPLHF. The CDR3 DNA reads as TGTGCCAGCAGTCCTTTTTACGGAGGGGATTCACCCCTCCACTTT.

This chain links TRBV5-6 with TRBJ1-1; 9 bases are a match to TRBD1. Germline V lookup: CDR1 SGHDT, CDR2 YYEEEE. V was clipped by 1 base and J by 7 bases; unmatched bases: 5. CDR3 size: 14 residues. The CDR3 sequence is CASSLTGGPREAFF. The CDR3 bases are TGTGCCAGCAGCTTGACAGGGGGCCCCCGTGAAGCTTTCTTT.

CDR3 sequence: CSVEGRGSQETQYF. CDR3 nucleotides: TGCAGCGTTGAAGGGCGAGGGTCCCAAGAGACCCAGTACTTC. This chain links TRBV29-1 with TRBJ2-5, with D tentatively TRBD2 (5 bases). The V end lost 1 base, the J end lost 1 base, and 10 bases lay between the germline ends. Germline V lookup: CDR1 SQVTM, CDR2 ANQGSEA. The CDR3 runs 14 residues.

V is TRBV6-5 and J is TRBJ2-4, with TRBD1 matching 7 bases. CDR3 length: 14 residues. Trimming cost V 7 bases and J 6 bases; bases outside gene matches: 9. In germline, CDR1 is MNHEY, CDR2 SVGAGI. CDR3 protein: CASTNDRVVNIQYF. DNA for the CDR3: TGTGCCAGCACAAACGACAGGGTGGTAAACATTCAGTACTTC.

CDR3 DNA: TGTGCCAGTAGTACCGGCCGGACAGGGAATCAGCCCCAGCATTTT. Translating gives CASSTGRTGNQPQHF. The V and J genes are TRBV19 and TRBJ1-5, with 8 bases lining up with TRBD1. The CDR3 runs to 15 residues. Per the germline V gene, CDR1 is LNHDA and CDR2 is SQIVND (reference sequence). V trimming: 4 bases; J trimming: 4 bases; junction bases outside the gene matches: 6.

The V call is TRBV21-1, the J call TRBJ2-1; the table gives TRBD2 as D, unverified against the DNA. TRBV21-1 is given as a pseudogene. This CDR3 is built from 15 residues. CDR3 in amino acids: CASSKDGLADLAQFF. The CDR3 nucleotides are TGTGCCAGCAGCAAAGACGGACTAGCGGACCTTGCGCAGTTCTTC.

This chain links TRBV6-4 with TRBJ2-1, with D unclear. This CDR3 contains 16 residues. Germline V lookup: CDR1 MRHNA, CDR2 SNTAGT. V was clipped by 5 bases and J by 0 bases, with 14 bases between them. In DNA form, the CDR3 reads TGTGCCAGCAGTCCTGAAGGCGGTTCCTCCTACAATGAGCAGTTCTTC. This translates into CASSPEGGSSYNEQFF.

As concerns this clone: This sample also contains other DNA sequences that code for the same CDR3. This CDR3 is CASSAGQGTGNTIYF. CDR3 nucleotide sequence: TGTGCCAGCAGCGCGGGACAGGGGACTGGAAACACCATATATTTT. This chain uses TRBV9 with TRBJ1-3; TRBD1 matches at 10 bases. Germline V CDR1 and CDR2: SGDLS, YYNGEE. This CDR3 is built from 15 residues. Unmatched junction bases numbered 2, after V lost 3 bases and J lost 2 bases.

The sample holds one count of this clone. The CDR3 sequence is CASSLLFIRDSGNQPQHF. The CDR3 DNA follows: TGTGCCAGCAGTTTATTATTTATCAGGGATTCAGGCAATCAGCCCCAGCATTTT. This rearrangement joins TRBV28 to TRBJ1-5; perhaps TRBD1 as D (5 bases). Germline CDR1 MDHEN, CDR2 SYDVKM. The CDR3 contains 18 residues. V lost 1 base and J 2 bases, leaving 18 bases between the germline ends. Full variable domain (remainder filled in from reference TRBV28 and TRBJ1-5): DVKVTQSSRYLVKRTGEKVFLECVQDMDHENMFWYRQDPGLGLRLIYFSYDVKMKEKGDIPEGYSVSREKKERFSLILESASTNQTSMYLCASSLLFIRDSGNQPQHFGDGTRLSIL.

The chain has TRBV3-1 (or the pseudogene TRBV3-2) and TRBJ2-3; D gene uncertain. Trimming cost V 4 bases and J 2 bases, with 22 bases left between them. The length of the CDR3 is 18 residues. In germline, CDR1 is LGHDT, CDR2 YNNKEL (reference sequence). The CDR3 DNA reads TGTGCCAGCAGCCGTCTCTCTTCTGGGCTCTCGAACACAGATACGCAGTATTTT. Residues: CASSRLSSGLSNTDTQYF.